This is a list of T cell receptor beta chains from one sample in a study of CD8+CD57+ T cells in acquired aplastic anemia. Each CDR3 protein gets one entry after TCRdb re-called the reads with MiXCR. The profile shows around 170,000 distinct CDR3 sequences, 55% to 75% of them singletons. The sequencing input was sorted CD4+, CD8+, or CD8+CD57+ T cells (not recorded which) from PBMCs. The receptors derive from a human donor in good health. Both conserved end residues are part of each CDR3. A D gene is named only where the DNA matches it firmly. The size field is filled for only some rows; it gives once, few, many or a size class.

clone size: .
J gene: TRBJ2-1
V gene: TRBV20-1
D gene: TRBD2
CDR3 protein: CSANGGLARDEQFF
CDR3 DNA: TGCAGTGCTAACGGCGGACTAGCGAGGGATGAGCAGTTCTTC

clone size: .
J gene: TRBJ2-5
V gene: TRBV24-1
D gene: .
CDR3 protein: CATAPGQEMGNRETQYF
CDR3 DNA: TGTGCCACAGCCCCGGGACAAGAGATGGGGAACCGAGAGACCCAGTACTTC

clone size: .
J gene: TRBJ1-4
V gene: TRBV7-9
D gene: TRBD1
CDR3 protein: CASSLTGKEKLFF
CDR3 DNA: TGTGCCAGCAGCTTGACAGGGAAGGAAAAACTGTTTTTT

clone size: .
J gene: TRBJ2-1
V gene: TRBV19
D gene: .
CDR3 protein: CASSIEAVPYNEQFF
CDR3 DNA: TGTGCCAGTAGTATAGAGGCAGTCCCCTACAATGAGCAGTTCTTC

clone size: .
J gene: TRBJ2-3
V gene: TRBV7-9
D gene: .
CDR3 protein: CASSHGSTDTQYF
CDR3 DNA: TGTGCCAGCAGCCATGGAAGCACAGATACGCAGTATTTT

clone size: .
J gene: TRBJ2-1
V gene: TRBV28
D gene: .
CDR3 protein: CASSLIRGQAYNEQFF
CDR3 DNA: TGTGCCAGCAGTTTAATCCGGGGGCAAGCCTACAATGAGCAGTTCTTC

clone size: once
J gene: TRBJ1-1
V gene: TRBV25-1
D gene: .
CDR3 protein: CASSAPVGQGNTEAFF
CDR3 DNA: TGTGCCAGCAGCGCCCCTGTAGGGCAAGGGAACACTGAAGCTTTCTTT

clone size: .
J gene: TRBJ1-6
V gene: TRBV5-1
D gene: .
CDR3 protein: CASGQGQSSSPLHF
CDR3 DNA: TGCGCCAGCGGCCAAGGGCAAAGTTCTTCACCCCTCCACTTT

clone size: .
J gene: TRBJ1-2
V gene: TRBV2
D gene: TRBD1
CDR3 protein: CASTRTGDNYGYTF
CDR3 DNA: TGTGCCAGCACCCGGACAGGGGACAACTATGGCTACACCTTC

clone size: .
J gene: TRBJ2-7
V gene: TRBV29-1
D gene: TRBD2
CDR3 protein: CSVEGSGLAGYEQYF
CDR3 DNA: TGCAGCGTTGAAGGGTCCGGACTAGCGGGTTACGAGCAGTACTTC

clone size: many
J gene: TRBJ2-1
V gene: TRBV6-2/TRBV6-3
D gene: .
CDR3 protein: CASSLRDYNEQFF
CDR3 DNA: TGTGCCAGCAGCCTCCGGGATTACAATGAGCAGTTCTTC

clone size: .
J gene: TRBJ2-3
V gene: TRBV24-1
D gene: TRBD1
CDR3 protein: CATSDGTGVTDTQCF
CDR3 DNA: TGTGCCACCAGTGATGGGACAGGGGTCACAGATACGCAGTGTTTT

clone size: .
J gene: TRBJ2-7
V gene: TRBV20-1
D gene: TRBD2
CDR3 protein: CSASRTSGRMNEQYF
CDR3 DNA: TGCAGTGCTAGTCGGACTAGCGGGAGAATGAACGAGCAGTACTTC

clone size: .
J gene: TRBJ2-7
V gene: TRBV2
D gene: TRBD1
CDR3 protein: CASSTGTGEYEQYF
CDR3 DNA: TGTGCCAGCAGTACCGGGACAGGGGAATACGAGCAGTACTTC

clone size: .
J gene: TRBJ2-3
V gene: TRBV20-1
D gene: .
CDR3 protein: CSAGGLNTDTQYF
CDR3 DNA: TGCAGTGCTGGTGGGCTGAACACAGATACGCAGTATTTT

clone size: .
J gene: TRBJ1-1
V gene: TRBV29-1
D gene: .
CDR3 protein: CSVDGTGMNTEAFF
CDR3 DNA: TGCAGCGTGGATGGGACGGGAATGAACACTGAAGCTTTCTTT

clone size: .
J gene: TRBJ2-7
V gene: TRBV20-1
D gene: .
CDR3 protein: CSASGAGTNDEQYF
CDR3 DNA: TGCAGTGCTAGTGGGGCGGGGACGAACGACGAGCAGTACTTC

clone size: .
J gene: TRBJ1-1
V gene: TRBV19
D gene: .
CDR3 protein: CASGEGNTEAFF
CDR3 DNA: TGTGCCAGTGGGGAGGGAAACACTGAAGCTTTCTTT

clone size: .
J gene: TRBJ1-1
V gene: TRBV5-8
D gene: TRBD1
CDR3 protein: CASSLWAKVGQGDTEAFF
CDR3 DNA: TGTGCCAGCAGCTTATGGGCTAAGGTCGGACAGGGGGACACTGAAGCTTTCTTT

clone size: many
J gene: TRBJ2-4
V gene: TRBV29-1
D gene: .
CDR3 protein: CSVTIQGLGLNIQYF
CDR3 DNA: TGCAGCGTTACAATACAGGGATTGGGTTTAAACATTCAGTACTTC

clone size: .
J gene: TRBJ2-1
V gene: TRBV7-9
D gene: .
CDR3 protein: CASSRNRVGDYNEQFF
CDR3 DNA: TGTGCCAGCAGCCGCAACAGGGTAGGAGACTACAATGAGCAGTTCTTC

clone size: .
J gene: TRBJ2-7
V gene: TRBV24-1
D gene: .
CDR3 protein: CATNDLVGNTYEQYF
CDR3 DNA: TGTGCCACCAATGATTTGGTAGGTAACACCTACGAGCAGTACTTC

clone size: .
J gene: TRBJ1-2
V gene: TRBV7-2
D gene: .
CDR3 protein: CASSPDGGNGYGYTF
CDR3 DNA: TGTGCCAGCAGCCCGGACGGGGGAAACGGCTATGGCTACACCTTC

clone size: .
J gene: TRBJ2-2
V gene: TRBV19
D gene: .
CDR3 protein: CASSLNQDTGGLFF
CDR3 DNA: TGTGCCAGTAGTTTGAACCAGGACACCGGGGGGCTGTTTTTT

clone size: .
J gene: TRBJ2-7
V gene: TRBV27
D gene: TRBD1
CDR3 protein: CASSLGTGGAYEQYF
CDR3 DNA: TGTGCCAGCAGTTTGGGGACAGGGGGAGCCTACGAGCAGTACTTC

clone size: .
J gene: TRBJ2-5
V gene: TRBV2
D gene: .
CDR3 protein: CASTFDTEQETQYF
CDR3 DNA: TGTGCCAGCACCTTCGACACGGAACAAGAGACCCAGTACTTC

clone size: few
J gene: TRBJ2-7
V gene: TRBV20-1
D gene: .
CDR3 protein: CSALIYEQYF
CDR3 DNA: TGCAGTGCCCTCATCTACGAGCAGTACTTC

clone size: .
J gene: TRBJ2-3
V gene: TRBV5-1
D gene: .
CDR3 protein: CASSPGGRYNEQYF
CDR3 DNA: TGCGCCAGCAGCCCCGGCGGGCGCTACAATGAGCAGTATTTT

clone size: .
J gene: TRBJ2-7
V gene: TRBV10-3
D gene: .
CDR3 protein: CATTGRINSYEQYF
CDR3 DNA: TGTGCCACCACAGGGCGTATTAATTCCTACGAGCAGTACTTC

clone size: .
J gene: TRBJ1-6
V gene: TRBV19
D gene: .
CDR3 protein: CASSIQDGKLHF
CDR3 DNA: TGTGCCAGTAGTATCCAGGATGGGAAGCTCCACTTT

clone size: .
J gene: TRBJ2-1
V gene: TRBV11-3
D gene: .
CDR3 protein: CASSGRGQSEQFF
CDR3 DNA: TGTGCCAGCAGCGGAAGAGGACAGAGCGAGCAGTTCTTC

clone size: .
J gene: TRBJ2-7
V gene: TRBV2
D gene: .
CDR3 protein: CASSDVQGDEQYF
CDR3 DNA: TGTGCCAGCAGCGACGTACAGGGCGACGAGCAGTACTTC

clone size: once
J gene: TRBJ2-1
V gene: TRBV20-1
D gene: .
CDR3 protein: CSAGTGTRSYNEQFF
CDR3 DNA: TGCAGTGCTGGGACCGGGACGAGATCCTACAATGAGCAGTTCTTC

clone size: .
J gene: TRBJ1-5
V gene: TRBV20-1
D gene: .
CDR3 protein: CSARIGNQPQHF
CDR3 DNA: TGCAGTGCTAGAATTGGCAATCAGCCCCAGCATTTT

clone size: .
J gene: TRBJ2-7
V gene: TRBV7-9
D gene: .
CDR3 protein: CASSLKEAYEQYF
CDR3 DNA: TGTGCCAGCAGCTTAAAAGAAGCCTACGAGCAGTACTTC

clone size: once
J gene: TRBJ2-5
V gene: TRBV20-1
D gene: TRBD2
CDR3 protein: CSARERWPAGETQYF
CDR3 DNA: TGCAGTGCTAGAGAACGGTGGCCAGCGGGGGAGACCCAGTACTTC

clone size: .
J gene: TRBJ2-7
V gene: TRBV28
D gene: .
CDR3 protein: CASSSDRLSPYEQYF
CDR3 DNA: TGTGCCAGCAGTTCCGACAGGTTGTCCCCCTACGAGCAGTACTTC

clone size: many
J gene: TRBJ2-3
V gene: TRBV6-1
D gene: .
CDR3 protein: CASSEWVGGTDTQYF
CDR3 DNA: TGTGCCAGCAGTGAATGGGTAGGGGGCACAGATACGCAGTATTTT

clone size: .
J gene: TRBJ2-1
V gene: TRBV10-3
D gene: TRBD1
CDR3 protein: CASGLRDRAYNEQFF
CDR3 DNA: TGTGCCAGCGGCCTCCGGGACAGGGCCTACAATGAGCAGTTCTTC

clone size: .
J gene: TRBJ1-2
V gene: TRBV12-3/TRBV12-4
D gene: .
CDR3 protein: CATSDRTVPNYGYTF
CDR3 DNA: TGTGCCACCAGTGACCGGACAGTGCCTAACTATGGCTACACCTTC

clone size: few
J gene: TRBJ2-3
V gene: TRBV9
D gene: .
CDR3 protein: CASSAWTGSTDTQYF
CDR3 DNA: TGTGCCAGCAGCGCCTGGACGGGAAGCACAGATACGCAGTATTTT

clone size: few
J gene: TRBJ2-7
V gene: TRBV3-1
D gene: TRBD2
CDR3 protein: CASSPGTSGTTYEQYF
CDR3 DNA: TGTGCCAGCAGCCCCGGGACTAGCGGGACCACCTACGAGCAGTACTTC

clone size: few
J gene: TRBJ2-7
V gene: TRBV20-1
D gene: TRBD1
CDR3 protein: CSGSGGSYEQYF
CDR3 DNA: TGCAGTGGGTCAGGGGGCTCCTACGAGCAGTACTTC

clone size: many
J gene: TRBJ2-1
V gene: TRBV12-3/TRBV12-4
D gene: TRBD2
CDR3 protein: CASRPERDYNEQFF
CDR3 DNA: TGTGCCAGCAGACCCGAGCGGGACTACAATGAGCAGTTCTTC

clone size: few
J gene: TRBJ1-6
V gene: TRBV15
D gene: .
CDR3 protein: CATSRDSPLHF
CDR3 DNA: TGTGCCACCAGCAGAGATTCACCCCTCCACTTT

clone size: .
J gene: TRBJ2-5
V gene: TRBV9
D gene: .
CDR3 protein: CASSPQGTHERETQYF
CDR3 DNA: TGTGCCAGCAGCCCACAAGGGACTCACGAGAGGGAGACCCAGTACTTC

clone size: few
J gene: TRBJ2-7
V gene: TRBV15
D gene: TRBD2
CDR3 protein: CATSSVGGSSYEQYF
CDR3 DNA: TGTGCCACCAGCAGTGTGGGGGGGTCTTCCTACGAGCAGTACTTC

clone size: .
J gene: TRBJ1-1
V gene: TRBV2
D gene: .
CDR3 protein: CASKFTGGPDTEAFF
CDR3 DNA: TGTGCCAGCAAATTTACAGGCGGACCGGACACTGAAGCTTTCTTT

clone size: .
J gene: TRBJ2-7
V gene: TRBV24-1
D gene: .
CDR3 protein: CATSDSGDPSHYEQYF
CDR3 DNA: TGTGCCACCAGTGATTCTGGGGACCCCTCTCACTACGAGCAGTACTTC

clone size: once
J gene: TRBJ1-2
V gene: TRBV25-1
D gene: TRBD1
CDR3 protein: CASSGQGTEANYGYTF
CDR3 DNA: TGTGCCAGCAGTGGACAAGGGACAGAGGCTAACTATGGCTACACCTTC

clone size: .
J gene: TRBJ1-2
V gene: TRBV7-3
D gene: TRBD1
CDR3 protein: CASSERGQAGGYTF
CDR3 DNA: TGTGCCAGCAGCGAACGGGGACAGGCGGGTGGCTACACCTTC

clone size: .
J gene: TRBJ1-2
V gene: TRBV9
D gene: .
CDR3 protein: CASSKGTYGYTF
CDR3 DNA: TGTGCCAGCAGCAAGGGGACCTATGGCTACACCTTC

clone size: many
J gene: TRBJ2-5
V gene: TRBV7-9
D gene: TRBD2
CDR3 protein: CASSSGLAGIQETQYF
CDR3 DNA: TGTGCCAGCAGCTCCGGACTAGCGGGTATCCAAGAGACCCAGTACTTC